These 8 T cell receptor beta chains were all obtained from the same sample, sequenced in a study of T cell responses to AZD1222 COVID-19 vaccine. Here immunoSEQ multiplex PCR was the method, and the copy in TCRdb shows in-frame clones only, minus some. The sample lists 80,000 to 100,000 clones; 85% to 90% were seen once. Sample: peripheral blood, taken 28 days after the second AZD1222 dose. Receptors were obtained from an adult who received the AZD1222 COVID-19 vaccine.

The genes are TRBV9 and TRBJ2-1; 7 nucleotides align to TRBD2. The germline V gene encodes CDR1 SGDLS and CDR2 YYNGEE. Losses at the gene ends were 4 bases for V and 8 bases for J; bases not matched to a gene: 12. The CDR3 spans 15 residues. The CDR3 coding sequence is TGTGCCAGCAGCTCCGCGGGAGTTCTTTATGATGAGCAGTTCTTC. It encodes CASSSAGVLYDEQFF. Using reference TRBV9 and TRBJ2-1 for the parts outside the CDR3, the full variable domain is DSGVTQTPKHLITATGQRVTLRCSPRSGDLSVYWYQQSLDQGLQFLIQYYNGEERAKGNILERFSAQQFPDLHSELNLSSLELGDSALYFCASSSAGVLYDEQFFGPGTRLTVL.

The chain carries TRBV7-8 and TRBJ2-3; tentative D call: TRBD2 (6 bases). The CDR3 is 14 residues long. CDR1 and CDR2 from the germline V gene are SGHVS and FQNEAQ. The V gene lost 4 bases and the J gene lost 5 bases, with 13 bases spanning the gap. DNA for the CDR3: TGTGCCAGCAGCTCACGGGACTCAAAAGATACGCAGTATTTT. It specifies CASSSRDSKDTQYF.

The chain couples TRBV7-6 to TRBJ1-3; D call uncertain. Germline V CDR1 and CDR2: SGHVS, FNYEAQ. V lost 1 base and J 4 bases, leaving 20 bases between the germline ends. The CDR3 sequence is 18 residues long. CDR3 nucleotides: TGTGCCAGCAGCTTAGAAGCTCCGGACGGCCAAGTGGGAAACACCATATATTTT. Its translation: CASSLEAPDGQVGNTIYF.

The chain joins TRBV29-1 to TRBJ1-1, with unresolved D. V was trimmed by 5 bases and J by 5 bases, leaving 18 bases between them. Germline CDR1 is SQVTM and CDR2 is ANQGSEA. The CDR3 loop spans 14 amino acids. This CDR3 is CSVLPLLRRTEAFF. The CDR3 DNA reads TGCAGCGTTCTCCCACTGCTCCGGAGGACTGAAGCTTTCTTT. The full variable domain, completed using reference TRBV29-1 and TRBJ1-1, is SAVISQKPSRDICQRGTSLTIQCQVDSQVTMMFWYRQQPGQSLTLIATANQGSEATYESGFVIDKFPISRPNLTFSTLTVSNMSPEDSSIYLCSVLPLLRRTEAFFGQGTRLTVV.

The J gene is TRBJ2-7, the V gene TRBV9, with 10 bases fitting TRBD2. Germline V gene sequence: CDR1 SGDLS, CDR2 YYNGEE. The V segment lost 3 bases and the J segment 6 bases; nucleotides outside the gene matches: 12. The CDR3 runs 16 residues. DNA of the CDR3: TGTGCCAGCAGCGCTACGACAGCGGGAGGGCCCGGCGAGCAGTACTTC. It encodes CASSATTAGGPGEQYF. The whole variable domain, filled in from reference TRBV9 and TRBJ2-7, reads DSGVTQTPKHLITATGQRVTLRCSPRSGDLSVYWYQQSLDQGLQFLIQYYNGEERAKGNILERFSAQQFPDLHSELNLSSLELGDSALYFCASSATTAGGPGEQYFGPGTRLTVT.

This clone came up a few times. V is TRBV15 and J is TRBJ1-4, with D hard to call. The germline V gene encodes CDR1 LNHNV and CDR2 YYDKDF (reference sequence). This CDR3 is built from 15 residues. The DNA of the CDR3 is TGTGCGAACAGAATAGCCCGGGGAGAGGATGAAAAACTGTTTTTT. This codes for CANRIARGEDEKLFF.

The chain is built from TRBV5-4 and TRBJ2-2, with 7 bases matching TRBD1. Per germline, CDR1 SGHNT and CDR2 YYREEE (reference sequence). With 2 bases clipped from V and 5 bases from J, the junction kept 6 bases outside the gene matches. The CDR3 has 15 amino acids. The CDR3 reads CASSLQGWGTGELFF. Here the CDR3 DNA reads TGTGCCAGCAGCTTACAGGGGTGGGGGACCGGGGAGCTGTTTTTT.

The chain couples TRBV18 to TRBJ2-3; 7 bases are a match to TRBD2. V lost 3 bases to trimming and J lost 2 bases; unmatched junction nucleotides: 8. CDR1 and CDR2 (germline): KGHSH, LQKENI. This CDR3 has 16 amino acids. The CDR3 protein is CASSPLRRGNTDTQYF. Written as DNA, the CDR3 is TGTGCCAGCTCACCGTTGCGGCGGGGGAACACAGATACGCAGTATTTT.